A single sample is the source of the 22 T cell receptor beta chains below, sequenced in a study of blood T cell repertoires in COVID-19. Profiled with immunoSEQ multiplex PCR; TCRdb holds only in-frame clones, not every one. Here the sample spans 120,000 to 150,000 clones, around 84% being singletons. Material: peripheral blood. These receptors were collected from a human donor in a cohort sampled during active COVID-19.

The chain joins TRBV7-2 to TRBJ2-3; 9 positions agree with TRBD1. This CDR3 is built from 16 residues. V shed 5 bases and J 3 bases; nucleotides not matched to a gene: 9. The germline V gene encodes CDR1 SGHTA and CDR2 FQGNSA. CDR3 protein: CASSLGRTGETDTQYF. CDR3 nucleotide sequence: TGTGCCAGCAGCCTAGGGCGGACAGGGGAGACAGATACGCAGTATTTT.

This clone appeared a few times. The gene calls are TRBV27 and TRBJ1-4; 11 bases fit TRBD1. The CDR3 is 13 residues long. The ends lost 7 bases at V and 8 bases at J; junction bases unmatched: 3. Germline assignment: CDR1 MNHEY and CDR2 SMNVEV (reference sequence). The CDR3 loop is CASTDRGREKLFF. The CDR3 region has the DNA TGTGCCAGCACGGACAGGGGGCGCGAAAAACTGTTTTTT.

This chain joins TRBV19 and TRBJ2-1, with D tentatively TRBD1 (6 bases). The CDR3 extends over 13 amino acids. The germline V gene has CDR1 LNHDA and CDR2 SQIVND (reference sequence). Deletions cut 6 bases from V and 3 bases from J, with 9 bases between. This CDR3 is CASSQGNYNEQFF. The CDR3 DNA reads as TGTGCCAGTAGCCAGGGGAACTACAATGAGCAGTTCTTC.

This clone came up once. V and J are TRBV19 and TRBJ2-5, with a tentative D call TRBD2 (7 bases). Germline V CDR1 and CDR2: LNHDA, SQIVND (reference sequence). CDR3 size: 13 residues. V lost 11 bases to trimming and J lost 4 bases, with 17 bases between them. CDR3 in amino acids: CACTGGQRETQYF. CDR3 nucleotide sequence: TGTGCCTGTACGGGGGGCCAGCGAGAGACCCAGTACTTC. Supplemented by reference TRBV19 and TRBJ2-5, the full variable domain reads DGGITQSPKYLFRKEGQNVTLSCEQNLNHDAMYWYRQDPGQGLRLIYYSQIVNDFQKGDIAEGYSVSREKKESFPLTVTSAQKNPTAFYLCACTGGQRETQYFGPGTRLLVL.

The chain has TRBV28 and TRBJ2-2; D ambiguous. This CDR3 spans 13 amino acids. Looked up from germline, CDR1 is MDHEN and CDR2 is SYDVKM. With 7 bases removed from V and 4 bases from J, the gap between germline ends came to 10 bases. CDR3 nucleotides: TGTGCCAGCACCGGAGCGTCCACCGGGGAGCTGTTTTTT. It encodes CASTGASTGELFF.

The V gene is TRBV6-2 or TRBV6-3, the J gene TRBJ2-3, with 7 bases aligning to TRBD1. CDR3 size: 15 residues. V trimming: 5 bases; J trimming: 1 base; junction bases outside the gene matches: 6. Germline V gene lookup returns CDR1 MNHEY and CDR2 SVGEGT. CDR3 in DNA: TGTGCCAGCAGTACCGGGACAGAGGGCACAGATACGCAGTATTTT. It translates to CASSTGTEGTDTQYF.

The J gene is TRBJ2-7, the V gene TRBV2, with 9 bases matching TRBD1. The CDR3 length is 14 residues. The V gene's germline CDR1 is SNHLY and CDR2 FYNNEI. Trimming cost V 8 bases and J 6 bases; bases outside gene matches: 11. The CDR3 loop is CASSPGTGIGEQYV. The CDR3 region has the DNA TGTGCCAGCTCTCCCGGGACAGGGATCGGCGAGCAGTACGTC.

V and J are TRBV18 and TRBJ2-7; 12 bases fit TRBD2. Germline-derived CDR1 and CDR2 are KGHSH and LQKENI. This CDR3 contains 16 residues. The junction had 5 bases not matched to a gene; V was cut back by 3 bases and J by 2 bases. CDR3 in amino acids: CASSPTSGGAPYEQYF. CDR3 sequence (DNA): TGTGCCAGCTCACCGACTAGCGGGGGCGCTCCCTACGAGCAGTACTTC.

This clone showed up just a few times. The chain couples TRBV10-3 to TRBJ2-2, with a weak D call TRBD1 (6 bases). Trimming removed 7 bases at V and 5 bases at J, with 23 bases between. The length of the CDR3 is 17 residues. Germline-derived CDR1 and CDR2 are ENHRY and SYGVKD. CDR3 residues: CAINSGKGVFVTGELFF. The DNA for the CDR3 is TGTGCCATCAATTCCGGGAAGGGGGTTTTTGTTACCGGGGAGCTGTTTTTT.

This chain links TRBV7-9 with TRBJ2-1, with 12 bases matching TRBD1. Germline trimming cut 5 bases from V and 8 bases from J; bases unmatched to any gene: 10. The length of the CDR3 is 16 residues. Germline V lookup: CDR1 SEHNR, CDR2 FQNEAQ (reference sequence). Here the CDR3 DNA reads TGTGCCAGCAGCAGGGACCCGGGACAGGGGGCCTATGAGCAGTTCTTC. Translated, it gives CASSRDPGQGAYEQFF.

The CDR3, as DNA: TGTGCCTGGACGAGGACAGTGAGTAATGAAAAACTGTTTTTT. It specifies CAWTRTVSNEKLFF. The chain is built from TRBV30 and TRBJ1-4; maybe TRBD1 (6 bases). V was trimmed by 4 bases and J by 4 bases, leaving 13 bases between them. The germline CDR1 and CDR2 sequences are GTSNPN and SVGIG (reference sequence). CDR3 size: 14 residues.

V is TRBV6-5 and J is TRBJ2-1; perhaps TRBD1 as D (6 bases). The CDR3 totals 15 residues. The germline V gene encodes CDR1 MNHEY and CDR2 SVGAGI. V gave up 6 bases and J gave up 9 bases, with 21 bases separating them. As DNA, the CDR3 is TGTGCCAGCAGCTCACCAGGGGAGAGAAAGAGTGAGCAGTTCTTC. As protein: CASSSPGERKSEQFF.

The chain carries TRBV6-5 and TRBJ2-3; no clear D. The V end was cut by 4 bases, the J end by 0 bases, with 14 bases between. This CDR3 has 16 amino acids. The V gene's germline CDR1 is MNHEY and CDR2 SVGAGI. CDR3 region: CASSSGLTLSTDTQYF. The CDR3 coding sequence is TGTGCCAGCAGTTCTGGCCTGACACTGAGCACAGATACGCAGTATTTT.

CDR3 sequence: CASSEGLAQTDTQYF. The DNA for the CDR3 is TGTGCCAGCAGTGAGGGACTAGCGCAAACAGATACGCAGTATTTT. The V gene is TRBV2, the J gene TRBJ2-3; 10 positions agree with TRBD2. The J segment lost 3 bases and the V segment lost 3 bases, leaving 3 bases of the junction unmatched. The CDR3 extends over 15 amino acids. Germline V gene data show CDR1 as SNHLY and CDR2 as FYNNEI.

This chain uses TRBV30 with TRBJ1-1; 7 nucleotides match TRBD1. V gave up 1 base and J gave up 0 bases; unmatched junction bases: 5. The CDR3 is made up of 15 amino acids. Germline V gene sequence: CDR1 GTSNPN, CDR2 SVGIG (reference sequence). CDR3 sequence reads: CAWSARTGLNTEAFF. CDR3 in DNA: TGTGCCTGGAGTGCGAGGACAGGCCTGAACACTGAAGCTTTCTTT.

The CDR3 spells CASTSTSGRAGETQYF. DNA for the CDR3: TGTGCCAGCACCTCGACTAGCGGGAGGGCCGGAGAGACCCAGTACTTC. The chain is built from TRBV3-1 (or the pseudogene TRBV3-2) and TRBJ2-5; the match to TRBD2 covers 14 bases. The CDR3 length is 16 residues. The J segment lost 4 bases and the V segment lost 7 bases, leaving 8 bases of the junction unmatched. Per the germline V gene, CDR1 is LGHDT and CDR2 is YNNKEL (reference sequence).

This CDR3 reads CASSLGAGGHNEQFF. The CDR3 nucleotides are TGCGCCAGCAGCTTGGGTGCAGGGGGCCACAATGAGCAGTTCTTC. The chain links TRBV5-1 to TRBJ2-1, with 8 bases fitting TRBD1. This CDR3 spans 15 amino acids. V lost 0 bases and J lost 5; bases outside the gene matches: 4. Per the germline V gene, CDR1 is SGHRS and CDR2 is YFSETQ.

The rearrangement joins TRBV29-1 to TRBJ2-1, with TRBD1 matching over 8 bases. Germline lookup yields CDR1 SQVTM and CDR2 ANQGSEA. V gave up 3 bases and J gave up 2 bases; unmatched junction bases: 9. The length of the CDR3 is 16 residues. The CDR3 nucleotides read TGCAGCGTTGATTCAGGCAGGGGGCGAACCTACAATGAGCAGTTCTTC. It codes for CSVDSGRGRTYNEQFF.

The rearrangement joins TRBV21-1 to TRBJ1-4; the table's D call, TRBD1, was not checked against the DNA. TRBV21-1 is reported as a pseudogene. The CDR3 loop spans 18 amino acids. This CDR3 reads CASRSSDRGGQRKEKLFF. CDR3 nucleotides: TGTGCCAGCAGATCCTCCGACAGGGGAGGGCAAAGGAAGGAAAAACTGTTTTTT.

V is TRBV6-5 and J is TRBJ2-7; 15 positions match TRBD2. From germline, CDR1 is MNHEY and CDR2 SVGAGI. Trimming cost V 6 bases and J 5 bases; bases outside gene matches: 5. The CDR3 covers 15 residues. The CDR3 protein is CASSSGLAGGNEQYV. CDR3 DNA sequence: TGTGCCAGCAGCTCGGGACTAGCGGGAGGAAACGAGCAGTACGTC.

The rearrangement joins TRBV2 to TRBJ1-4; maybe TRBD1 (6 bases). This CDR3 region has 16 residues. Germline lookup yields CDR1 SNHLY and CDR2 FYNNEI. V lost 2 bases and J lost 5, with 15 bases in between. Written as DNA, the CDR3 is TGTGCCAGCAGTGAATTCCCGGACAGTTCAAATGAAAAACTGTTTTTT. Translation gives CASSEFPDSSNEKLFF.

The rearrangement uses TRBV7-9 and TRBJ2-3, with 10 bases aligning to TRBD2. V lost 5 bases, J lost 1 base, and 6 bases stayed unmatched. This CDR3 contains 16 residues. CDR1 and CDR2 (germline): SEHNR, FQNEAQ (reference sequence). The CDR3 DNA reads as TGTGCCAGCAGCCGAAGGGGGACTAGCGGCACAGATACGCAGTATTTT. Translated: CASSRRGTSGTDTQYF.